This entry lists 3 T cell receptor beta chains sequenced from one sample in a study of early T cells in non-severe SARS-CoV-2 infection. TCRdb reanalysed the 5' RACE reads using MiXCR and keeps one entry per CDR3 protein. The repertoire holds around 20,000 distinct CDR3 sequences, with about 4% as singletons. Sequencing was carried out using whole blood. Every receptor here comes from an adult who was a healthcare worker with PCR-confirmed SARS-CoV-2 infection or an uninfected control (not recorded which).

This clonotype has a count of ten or more. The chain employs TRBV7-8 and TRBJ2-1, with a tentative D call TRBD2 (7 bases). Germline CDR1 SGHVS, CDR2 FQNEAQ. The CDR3 has 15 residues. V lost 0 bases and J lost 5, with 11 bases in between. The CDR3 DNA follows: TGTGCCAGCAGCTTAGCGGGGGGGCACAACAATGAGCAGTTCTTC. As protein: CASSLAGGHNNEQFF.

This clonotype was seen many times. The genes are TRBV4-2 and TRBJ2-5, with D unclear. V shed 0 bases and J shed 2 bases, with 7 bases lying between them. This CDR3 comprises 14 residues. CDR1 and CDR2 (germline): LGHNA, YNFKEQ. The CDR3: CASSQDLLQETQYF. The CDR3 region has the DNA TGTGCCAGCAGCCAAGACCTCCTGCAAGAGACCCAGTACTTC.

V and J are TRBV7-2 and TRBJ2-4; 12 bases map to TRBD2. Trimming at V came to 4 bases and at J to 10 bases, leaving 2 bases not matched to a gene. The CDR3 spans 13 residues. The germline V gene encodes CDR1 SGHTA and CDR2 FQGNSA. In DNA form, the CDR3 reads TGTGCCAGCAGCTCCGGGACTAGCGGGATTCAGTACTTC. Encoded protein: CASSSGTSGIQYF.